Included here is one TCR beta chain sequence, with context. Per the authors' pipeline: Estimation of nucleated cell counts relied on the amplification of reference gene primers. The repertoire was sequenced with immunoSEQ multiplex PCR; TCRdb's copy has only in-frame clones and lacks some. V, J and clone size were drawn from that table, and D and trimming were deduced from the DNA. The table has 310,000 or so clones, 80% to 90% seen once. The record originates from a study of blood T cell repertoires in COVID-19. As for the study in general: From the United States, Italy and Spain came samples of acute and convalescent COVID-19. PBMCs, B-cell-depleted T cells, or T cells provided the cDNA or gDNA that made up the material.

CDR1 and CDR2 from the germline V gene are SGHNT and YYREEE (reference sequence). With 4 bases clipped from V and 2 bases from J, the junction kept 2 bases outside the gene matches. The CDR3 length is 14 residues. The V and J genes are TRBV5-4 and TRBJ2-3; 9 positions agree with TRBD2. The origin of this receptor is a man in his forties or fifties with active or convalescent COVID-19. Sequencing was done on a sample of peripheral blood. DNA for the CDR3: TGTGCCAGCAGCCCGGGACTAGCCACAGATACGCAGTATTTT. As protein: CASSPGLATDTQYF.